The 5 T cell receptor beta chains below were found in one sample sequenced in a study of blood T cell repertoires in COVID-19. Assay: immunoSEQ multiplex PCR; the TCRdb copy retains only in-frame clones and omits some. This sample has approximately 75,000 clones, with 75% to 85% found just once. Sequencing used peripheral blood. These receptors were obtained from a man younger than 45 with COVID-19, enrolled during active disease.

This rearrangement joins TRBV11-3 to TRBJ2-1; D not certain. Germline V gives CDR1 SGHNT, CDR2 YENEEA. With 1 base removed from V and 0 bases from J, the gap between germline ends came to 4 bases. The CDR3 contains 14 residues. CDR3 in amino acids: CASSLGRSYNEQFF. The CDR3, as DNA: TGTGCCAGCAGCTTAGGTCGCTCCTACAATGAGCAGTTCTTC.

This clone has more than one count but fewer than ten. The V call is TRBV28, the J call TRBJ2-7; 11 bases map to TRBD2. J lost 5 bases, V lost 11 bases, and 14 bases had no gene match. Germline V gene sequence: CDR1 MDHEN, CDR2 SYDVKM. The CDR3 consists of 15 residues. The CDR3 loop is CASSGGSGRVDEQYF. DNA for the CDR3: TGTGCCTCCTCAGGGGGTAGCGGGAGGGTCGACGAGCAGTACTTC.

The gene calls are TRBV6-2 or TRBV6-3 and TRBJ2-7; D may be TRBD1 (5 bases). Trimming took off 5 bases at V and 3 bases at J, with 11 bases between the two ends. The CDR3 runs 13 residues. Germline CDR1 and CDR2: MNHEY and SVGEGT. Written as DNA, the CDR3 is TGTGCCAGCAGTCTCCCAGGGATCTACGAGCAGTACTTC. It yields the protein CASSLPGIYEQYF.

The rearrangement uses TRBV28 and TRBJ1-4, with D perhaps TRBD1 (5 bases). This CDR3 region has 15 residues. Germline lookup yields CDR1 MDHEN and CDR2 SYDVKM. The V gene lost 3 bases and the J gene lost 8 bases, with 16 bases spanning the gap. CDR3 bases: TGTGCCAGCAGTTTCTCCGTTGGGGCCCTGGAAAAACTGTTTTTT. This sequence encodes CASSFSVGALEKLFF.

This clone is deemed medium-sized. The chain has TRBV6-2 or TRBV6-3 and TRBJ2-1; D gene uncertain. CDR3 length equals 15 residues. Germline values: CDR1 MNHEY, CDR2 SVGEGT. Trimming left V 0 bases short and J 6 bases short, with 12 bases between. The chain's CDR3 is CASSYSPVPGNEQFF. The CDR3 DNA follows: TGTGCCAGCAGTTACTCCCCGGTCCCAGGCAATGAGCAGTTCTTC.